Listed below are T cell receptor beta chains from one sample, sequenced in a study of T cells in Graves' hyperthyroidism and ophthalmopathy. TCRdb re-derived calls from the multiplex PCR reads in MiXCR, one entry per CDR3 protein. The sample yields 250,000 to 300,000 distinct CDR3 sequences, 12% to 15% seen once. The sample comprised blood. The receptor source for this set is a woman in her 40s with Graves' hyperthyroidism. The CDR3 runs from the conserved cysteine through the conserved F or W. D genes are given only for firm matches. Rows may omit the clone size; those that give it use once, few, many or a size class.

d_gene,v_gene,abundance,j_gene,CDR3nt,CDR3aa
NA,TRBV12-5,many,TRBJ1-1,TGTGCTAGTGGTTTGTACGGCACTGAAGCTTTCTTT,CASGLYGTEAFF
TRBD2,TRBV12-5,many,TRBJ2-3,TGTGCTAGTGGATCCTTAGCGGGAGCCCAGGGGGATACGCAGTATTTT,CASGSLAGAQGDTQYF
TRBD1,TRBV11-2,many,TRBJ2-2,TGTGCCAGCAGCTTAGAATTCAGGACAGGGGGCCGAACCGGGGAGCTGTTTTTT,CASSLEFRTGGRTGELFF
TRBD2,TRBV10-1,NA,TRBJ2-5,TGCGCCAGCAGGGCCTCGGGACTAGCGGGACAAGAGACCCAGTACTTC,CASRASGLAGQETQYF
TRBD2,TRBV11-2,many,TRBJ2-7,TGTGCCAGCAGCGCCCGGTGGGAGGGACGATACGAGCAGTACTTC,CASSARWEGRYEQYF
NA,TRBV20-1,many,TRBJ2-1,TGCAGTGCCTCCTCGCGGTTGCGGGGTGGCAATGAGCAGTTCTTC,CSASSRLRGGNEQFF
TRBD2,TRBV12-3/TRBV12-4,many,TRBJ2-1,TGTGCCAGCAGCCGTAGACTAGCGGGTGAGCAGTTCTTC,CASSRRLAGEQFF
TRBD1,TRBV5-1,many,TRBJ2-7,TGCGCCAGCAGTTTCGGGACAGGAGCCTACGAGCAGTACTTC,CASSFGTGAYEQYF
TRBD2,TRBV7-9,many,TRBJ2-7,TGTGCCAGCACCTTACAAACTAGCGGGTACGAGCAGTACTTC,CASTLQTSGYEQYF
NA,TRBV12-3/TRBV12-4,NA,TRBJ1-6,TGTGCCAGCAGTTTGAGACGTTCACCCCTCCACTTT,CASSLRRSPLHF
NA,TRBV2,many,TRBJ1-1,TGTGCCAGCATCCTAGGGGGGATTGGCACTGAAGCTTTCTTT,CASILGGIGTEAFF
NA,TRBV5-1,many,TRBJ1-2,TGCACCAGCAGCTTGGGGAATAACTATGGCTACACCTTC,CTSSLGNNYGYTF
NA,TRBV5-4,few,TRBJ2-6,TGTGCCAGCAGCTTTCAGTCTGGGGCCAACGTCCTGACTTTC,CASSFQSGANVLTF
NA,TRBV20-1,many,TRBJ2-5,TGCAGTGCTAGAGTACGGGGCTACCAAGAGACCCAGTACTTC,CSARVRGYQETQYF
NA,TRBV13,NA,TRBJ2-3,TGTGCCAGCAGCAAGACCGAGGGGAGCACAGATACGCAGTATTTT,CASSKTEGSTDTQYF
NA,TRBV7-8,many,TRBJ2-7,TGTGCCAGCAGCCTGATTAGGGACACCCTATACGAGCAGTACTTC,CASSLIRDTLYEQYF
NA,TRBV12-3/TRBV12-4,many,TRBJ1-2,TGTGCCAGCAGTTGGAAGAACTATGGCTACACCTTC,CASSWKNYGYTF